These T cell receptor beta chains were read from a single sample in a study of blood T cells in healthy people across ages. One entry per CDR3 protein, called by TCRdb with MiXCR from the 5' RACE reads. Counted here are about 830,000 distinct CDR3 sequences, approximately 65% occurring once; the ten biggest clones make up about a quarter. Input material: blood. The receptors originated from a man aged 25-45 years in good health. Both conserved end residues are part of each CDR3. D genes are given only for firm matches. Not every row has a clone size; where given, it reads once, few, many or a size class.

abundance: .; v_gene: TRBV6-2/TRBV6-3; len: 16; d_gene: .; j_gene: TRBJ2-7; CDR3aa: CASSYSSYPYSYEQYF; CDR3nt: TGTGCCAGCAGTTACTCGAGTTACCCGTACTCCTACGAGCAGTACTTC
abundance: few; v_gene: TRBV12-3/TRBV12-4; len: 16; d_gene: TRBD1; j_gene: TRBJ1-4; CDR3aa: CASSPLYRGIAEKLFF; CDR3nt: TGTGCCAGCAGTCCGCTTTACAGGGGGATCGCTGAAAAACTGTTTTTT
abundance: .; v_gene: TRBV20-1; len: 13; d_gene: TRBD2; j_gene: TRBJ2-1; CDR3aa: CSAGDFGRNEQFF; CDR3nt: TGCAGTGCGGGGGACTTCGGGAGGAATGAGCAGTTCTTC
abundance: .; v_gene: TRBV11-3; len: 13; d_gene: TRBD1; j_gene: TRBJ1-6; CDR3aa: CASSITGVSPLHF; CDR3nt: TGTGCCAGCAGCATTACAGGGGTTTCACCCCTCCACTTT
abundance: .; v_gene: TRBV6-1; len: 13; d_gene: .; j_gene: TRBJ2-5; CDR3aa: CASSGLRQETQYF; CDR3nt: TGTGCCAGCAGTGGCCTCAGGCAAGAGACCCAGTACTTC
abundance: .; v_gene: TRBV27; len: 14; d_gene: .; j_gene: TRBJ2-7; CDR3aa: CASSLRVGKYEQYF; CDR3nt: TGTGCCAGCAGTTTACGGGTCGGGAAATACGAGCAGTACTTC
abundance: .; v_gene: TRBV20-1; len: 13; d_gene: .; j_gene: TRBJ2-7; CDR3aa: CSARARLPYEQYF; CDR3nt: TGCAGTGCTAGAGCCAGACTACCCTACGAGCAGTACTTC
abundance: .; v_gene: TRBV25-1; len: 12; d_gene: .; j_gene: TRBJ2-7; CDR3aa: CATRQASYEQYF; CDR3nt: TGTGCCACTCGACAGGCTAGCTACGAGCAGTACTTC
abundance: once; v_gene: TRBV5-6; len: 14; d_gene: .; j_gene: TRBJ2-1; CDR3aa: CASSILTRPDEQFF; CDR3nt: TGTGCCAGCAGCATACTGACAAGGCCCGATGAGCAGTTCTTC
abundance: few; v_gene: TRBV12-3/TRBV12-4; len: 12; d_gene: .; j_gene: TRBJ1-4; CDR3aa: CASSSNWKKLFF; CDR3nt: TGTGCCAGCAGTTCGAACTGGAAAAAACTGTTTTTT
abundance: .; v_gene: TRBV13; len: 14; d_gene: .; j_gene: TRBJ2-4; CDR3aa: CASSLAGLAGEQYF; CDR3nt: TGTGCCAGCAGCTTAGCGGGGCTAGCTGGAGAGCAGTACTTC
abundance: .; v_gene: TRBV9; len: 13; d_gene: .; j_gene: TRBJ2-5; CDR3aa: CASSLELEETQYF; CDR3nt: TGTGCCAGCAGTCTAGAGTTAGAGGAGACCCAGTACTTC
abundance: .; v_gene: TRBV27; len: 13; d_gene: .; j_gene: TRBJ2-6; CDR3aa: CASRIPGANVLTF; CDR3nt: TGTGCCAGCAGAATCCCTGGGGCCAACGTCCTGACTTTC
abundance: .; v_gene: TRBV9; len: 17; d_gene: TRBD2; j_gene: TRBJ2-1; CDR3aa: CASSGGSGGPSYNEQFF; CDR3nt: TGTGCCAGCTCGGGGGGGAGTGGGGGACCCTCCTACAATGAGCAGTTCTTC
abundance: .; v_gene: TRBV21-1; len: 15; d_gene: .; j_gene: TRBJ2-7; CDR3aa: CASSQGGQGPYEQYF; CDR3nt: TGTGCCAGCAGCCAGGGGGGACAGGGGCCCTACGAGCAGTACTTC
abundance: once; v_gene: TRBV2; len: 15; d_gene: .; j_gene: TRBJ2-1; CDR3aa: CASSEVRLASNEQFF; CDR3nt: TGTGCCAGCAGTGAAGTCAGATTGGCCTCCAATGAGCAGTTCTTC
abundance: few; v_gene: TRBV9; len: 13; d_gene: .; j_gene: TRBJ1-2; CDR3aa: CASSLWANYGYTF; CDR3nt: TGTGCCAGCAGCCTTTGGGCTAACTATGGCTACACCTTC
abundance: .; v_gene: TRBV28; len: 13; d_gene: .; j_gene: TRBJ2-7; CDR3aa: CASESGGSYEQYF; CDR3nt: TGTGCCAGCGAATCTGGTGGGTCCTACGAGCAGTACTTC
abundance: .; v_gene: TRBV29-1; len: 13; d_gene: .; j_gene: TRBJ2-2; CDR3aa: CSVEQGGVGELFF; CDR3nt: TGCAGCGTTGAACAGGGGGGAGTAGGGGAGCTGTTTTTT
abundance: .; v_gene: TRBV6-1; len: 12; d_gene: TRBD1; j_gene: TRBJ2-5; CDR3aa: CATRTGGQTQYF; CDR3nt: TGTGCCACCAGGACAGGGGGACAGACCCAGTACTTC
abundance: few; v_gene: TRBV20-1; len: 17; d_gene: TRBD1; j_gene: TRBJ1-6; CDR3aa: CSARPRTGTAYNSPLHF; CDR3nt: TGCAGTGCTAGACCCCGGACGGGGACAGCTTATAATTCACCCCTCCACTTT
abundance: .; v_gene: TRBV6-5; len: 11; d_gene: .; j_gene: TRBJ2-5; CDR3aa: CASSRSETQYF; CDR3nt: TGTGCCAGCAGCCGCTCGGAGACCCAGTACTTC
abundance: .; v_gene: TRBV18; len: 15; d_gene: .; j_gene: TRBJ1-6; CDR3aa: CASSPRGGYNSPLHF; CDR3nt: TGTGCCAGCTCACCAAGGGGGGGATATAATTCACCCCTCCACTTT
abundance: .; v_gene: TRBV20-1; len: 18; d_gene: TRBD2; j_gene: TRBJ2-1; CDR3aa: CSARAEGELAVSYNEQFF; CDR3nt: TGCAGTGCTAGAGCCGAGGGGGAACTAGCGGTGTCATACAATGAGCAGTTCTTC
abundance: .; v_gene: TRBV27; len: 18; d_gene: TRBD2; j_gene: TRBJ2-3; CDR3aa: CASSFGTSVGMSTDTQYF; CDR3nt: TGTGCCAGCAGTTTCGGGACTAGCGTGGGGATGAGCACAGATACGCAGTATTTT
abundance: .; v_gene: TRBV12-3/TRBV12-4; len: 14; d_gene: .; j_gene: TRBJ2-5; CDR3aa: CASSGGADKETQYF; CDR3nt: TGTGCCAGCAGCGGTGGGGCAGACAAAGAGACCCAGTACTTC
abundance: medium-sized; v_gene: TRBV5-1; len: 15; d_gene: .; j_gene: TRBJ2-6; CDR3aa: CASSPHFSGANVLTF; CDR3nt: TGCGCCAGCAGCCCGCATTTTTCTGGGGCCAACGTCCTGACTTTC
abundance: few; v_gene: TRBV10-3; len: 14; d_gene: .; j_gene: TRBJ2-1; CDR3aa: CAISDQGSYNEQFF; CDR3nt: TGTGCCATCAGTGATCAAGGTTCCTACAATGAGCAGTTCTTC